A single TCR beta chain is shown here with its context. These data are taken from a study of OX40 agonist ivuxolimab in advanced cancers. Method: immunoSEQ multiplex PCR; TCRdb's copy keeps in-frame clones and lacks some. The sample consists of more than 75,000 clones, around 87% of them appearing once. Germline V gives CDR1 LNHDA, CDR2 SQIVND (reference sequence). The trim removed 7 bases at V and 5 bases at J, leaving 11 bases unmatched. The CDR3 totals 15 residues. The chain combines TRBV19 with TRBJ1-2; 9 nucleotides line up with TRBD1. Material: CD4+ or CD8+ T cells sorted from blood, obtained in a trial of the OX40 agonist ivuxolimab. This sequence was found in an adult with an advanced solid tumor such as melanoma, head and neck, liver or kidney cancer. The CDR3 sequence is CASKPQDRGTYGYTF. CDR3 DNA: TGTGCCAGTAAACCTCAGGACAGGGGTACATATGGCTACACCTTC.